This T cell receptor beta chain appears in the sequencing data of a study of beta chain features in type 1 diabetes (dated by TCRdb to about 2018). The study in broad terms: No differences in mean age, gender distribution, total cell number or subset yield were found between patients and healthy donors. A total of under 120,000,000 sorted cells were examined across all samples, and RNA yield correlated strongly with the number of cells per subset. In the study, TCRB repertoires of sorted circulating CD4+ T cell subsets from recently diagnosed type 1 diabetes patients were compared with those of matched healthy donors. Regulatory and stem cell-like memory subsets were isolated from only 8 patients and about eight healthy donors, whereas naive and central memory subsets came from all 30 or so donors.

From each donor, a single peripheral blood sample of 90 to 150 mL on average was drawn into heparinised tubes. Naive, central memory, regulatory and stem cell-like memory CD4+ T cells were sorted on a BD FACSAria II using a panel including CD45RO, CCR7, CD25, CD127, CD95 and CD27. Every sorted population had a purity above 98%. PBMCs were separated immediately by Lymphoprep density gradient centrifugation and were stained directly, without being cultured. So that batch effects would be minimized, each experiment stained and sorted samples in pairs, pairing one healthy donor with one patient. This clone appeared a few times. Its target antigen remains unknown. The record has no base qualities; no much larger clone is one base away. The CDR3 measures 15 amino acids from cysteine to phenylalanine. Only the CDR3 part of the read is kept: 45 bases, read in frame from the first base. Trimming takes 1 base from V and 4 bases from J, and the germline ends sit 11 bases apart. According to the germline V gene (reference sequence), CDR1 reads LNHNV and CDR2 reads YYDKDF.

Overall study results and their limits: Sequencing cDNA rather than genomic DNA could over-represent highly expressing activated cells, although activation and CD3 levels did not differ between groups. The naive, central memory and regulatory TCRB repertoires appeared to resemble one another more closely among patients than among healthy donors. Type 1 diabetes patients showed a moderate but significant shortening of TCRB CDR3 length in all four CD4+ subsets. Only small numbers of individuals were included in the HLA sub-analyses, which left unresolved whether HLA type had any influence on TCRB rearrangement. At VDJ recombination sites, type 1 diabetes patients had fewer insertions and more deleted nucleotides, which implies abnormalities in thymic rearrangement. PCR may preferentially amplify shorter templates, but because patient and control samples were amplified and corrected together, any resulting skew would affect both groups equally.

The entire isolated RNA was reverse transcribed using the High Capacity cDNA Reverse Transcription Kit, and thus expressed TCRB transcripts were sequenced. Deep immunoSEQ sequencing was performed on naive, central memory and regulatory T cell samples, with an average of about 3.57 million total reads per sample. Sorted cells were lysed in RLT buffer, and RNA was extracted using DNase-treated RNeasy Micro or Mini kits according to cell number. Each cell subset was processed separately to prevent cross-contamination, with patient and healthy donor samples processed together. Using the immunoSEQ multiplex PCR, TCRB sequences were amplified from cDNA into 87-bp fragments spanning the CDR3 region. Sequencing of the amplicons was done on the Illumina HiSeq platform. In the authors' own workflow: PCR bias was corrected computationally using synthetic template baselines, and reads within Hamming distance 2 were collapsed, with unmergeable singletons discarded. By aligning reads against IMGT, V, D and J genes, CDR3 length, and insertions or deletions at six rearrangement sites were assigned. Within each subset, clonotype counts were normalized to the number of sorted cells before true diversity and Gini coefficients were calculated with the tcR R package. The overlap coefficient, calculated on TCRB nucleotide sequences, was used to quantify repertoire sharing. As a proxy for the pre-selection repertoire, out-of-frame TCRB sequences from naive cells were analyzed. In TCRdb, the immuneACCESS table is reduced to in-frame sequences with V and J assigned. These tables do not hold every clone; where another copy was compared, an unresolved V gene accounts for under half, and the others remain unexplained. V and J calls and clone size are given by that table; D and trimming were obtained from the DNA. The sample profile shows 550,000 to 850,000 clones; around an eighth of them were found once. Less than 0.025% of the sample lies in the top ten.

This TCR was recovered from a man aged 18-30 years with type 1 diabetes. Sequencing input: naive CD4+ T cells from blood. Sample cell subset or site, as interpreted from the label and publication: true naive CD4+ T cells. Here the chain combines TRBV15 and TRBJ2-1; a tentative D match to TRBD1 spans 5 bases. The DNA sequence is TGTGCCACCAGCAGAGGGCAGGGAATTTACAATGAGCAGTTCTTC. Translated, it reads CATSRGQGIYNEQFF.